This T cell receptor (beta chain) was documented in a study of cytomegalovirus exposure and HLA in healthy donors (TCRdb year 2017). Study-level background: According to an earlier analysis of a few hundred of the donors, some 180 million T cells yielded roughly 110 million unique TCR beta sequences and roughly 280 Gb of sequence data. About 320 gigabases of sequencing data and 70 million to 100 million unique TCR sequences were included in an early release covering roughly 600 HLA-typed donors. Of the approximately 400 genotyped donors, approximately 81% were placed in the genetic ancestry cluster associated with self-reported Caucasian donors. The study was designed to test whether signatures of past pathogen exposure could be identified by cataloging public T cell receptors. Using immunosequencing, the study profiled T cell repertoires from around 680 subjects and related those repertoires to cytomegalovirus serostatus. Along with the roughly 670-subject first cohort, a separate validation cohort of around 110 different subjects was used. The study combined high-throughput TCR immunosequencing, statistical association of individual TCRs with disease status, and machine learning to predict cytomegalovirus infection status. A later analysis re-examined previously published TCR beta repertoires from about 670 donors and added high-resolution HLA genotyping to investigate patterns of TCR occurrence. In the later analysis, no new phenotypic data were used to find candidate immune exposures; instead, reliance was placed on TCR beta sequences and their occurrence across donors. An earlier analysis of around 580 of the donors used high-throughput TCR beta sequencing to judge whether each TCR beta V gene segment behaved as functional or pseudogenic. Donor age, sex, ethnicity and CMV serostatus were collected together with the repertoire data. Genome-wide SNP genotypes for about three fifths of the roughly 700 donors were used in a later genetic analysis, which treated that subset as a discovery cohort. Every discovery cohort repertoire had been produced on one sequencing platform. HLA typing covered class I and class II loci at four-digit resolution. The number of donors typed differed by locus, with 629-630 for A, B, C, DRB1 and DQB1, more than 500 for DQA1, over 600 for DPA1, and some 470 for DPB1. Because of strong linkage in the cohort, roughly five DR-DQ haplotypes were treated as single units for association and clustering. Across 300 to 400 genotyped donors of the cohort, an average of approximately 240,000 unique TCR beta nucleotide sequences per donor were sequenced, and 15% to 20% of those sequences were non-productive.

Receptor libraries were prepared by the immunoSEQ multiplex PCR assay. The multiplex PCR relied on a mix of 60 forward primers for TCR Vbeta segments and 13 reverse primers for TCR Jbeta segments. The CDR3 region of rearranged TCR beta genes was amplified from genomic DNA by a multiplex PCR assay. The Illumina HiSeq System was used to sequence the amplified TCR beta libraries as 87-base-pair reads. In the source study's methods: In a later analysis, tens of millions of unique TCR beta chains were counted across the roughly 670 repertoires, and about 10 million of these chains were shared by at least two donors. Raw reads were error-corrected and collapsed into unique sequences by a nearest-neighbor algorithm in which closely related sequences were merged to remove PCR and sequencing errors. V, D and J gene segments were assigned by aligning CDR3 sequences to IMGT reference sequences. Each retained sequence needed at least a six-nucleotide match to both a V gene segment and a J gene segment. Rearrangements were classified as productive when the CDR3 lacked stop codons and remained in frame with V and J, and all other rearrangements were classified as non-productive. CDR3 was defined according to IMGT convention as the region running from the second conserved V-encoded cysteine to the conserved J-encoded phenylalanine. The earlier analysis of 550 to 650 of the donors excluded any sequence lacking an unambiguous match to a single V gene segment. In an earlier analysis of approximately 590 of the donors, a V segment was called functional when productive rearrangements were above 56.7%, and segregating when the standard deviation between donors exceeded 5%. A statistical classification framework was built for diagnosing cytomegalovirus status from the catalog of TCR beta chain sequences. In a later analysis, V and J genes were assigned by comparing TCR nucleotide sequences against IMGT/GENE-DB human TR gene sequences. In a later analysis, CDR3 sequences and most-parsimonious VDJ recombination scenarios were assigned using the TCRdist pipeline. In a later analysis, each TCR beta chain was defined by its CDR3 amino acid sequence together with its V-gene family, and reads without a unique V-gene family were excluded. To address suspected cross-contamination and a sequencing artifact, a later analysis removed around 600 highly shared, low-generation-probability nucleotide sequences. In a later analysis, a clonal expansion index was calculated for each public chain from normalized within-repertoire ranks of inferred template counts. Generation probabilities in a later analysis came from a VDJ recombination model fitted to out-of-frame rearrangements, and those results were checked against IGoR. Hypergeometric tests were used in a later analysis to score TCR-TCR, TCR-HLA and TCR-CMV co-occurrence, with a repertoire-size bias correction applied to the TCR pairs. To estimate false discovery rates, a later analysis permuted the HLA or CMV assignments 20 times. In a later analysis, co-occurring TCRs were grouped with DBSCAN, and TCRdist sequence similarity was added when clustering was performed within HLA-allele-positive subsets. Repertoires with fewer than 30,000 or more than 120,000 public chains were left out of co-occurrence clustering, as were four to six repertoires with anomalous nucleotide sharing. TCRdb took this table from immuneACCESS and kept in-frame rearrangements with V and J called. Such tables lack part of the clones; where checked against another copy, unresolved V genes explain under half of the gap, and the rest is unexplained. V, J and clone size reflect that table, while D and trimming were determined from the DNA. This sample lists 90,000 to 150,000 clones; 77% were detected once. 5.8% of the sample is held by the ten biggest clonotypes.

The paper's findings and limits, for the study overall: When HLA alleles, especially DR and DQ, strongly co-occurred, TCR associations were difficult to assign to individual alleles. The earlier analysis of fewer than 750 of the donors excluded some 15 rarely observed V segments, including chromosome 9 orphons, because counts were too low. CMV serostatus was the only immune exposure information available for the cohort. A further reported finding was that TCR beta sequences accurately predicted the HLA-A and HLA-B alleles for most subjects in the first cohort. A later genetic analysis reported fewer N-insertions in productive TCRs among donors in an Asian-associated ancestry cluster than the roughly 650-donor mean. The study listed 150 to 200 TCR beta chains as associated with cytomegalovirus. HLA typing was unavailable for some donors at each locus, so association tests used only the typed subset. In a later analysis, HLA-associated TCR beta chains showed more clonal expansion and lower generation probabilities than non-associated chains that were equally common. A later analysis found that TCR association rates varied across HLA loci, with DRB1 alleles showing the most associated TCRs and HLA-C alleles the fewest. According to a later analysis, parvovirus B19, influenza, CMV and Epstein-Barr virus appeared linked to several top co-occurrence clusters. This cohort had only TCR beta chains sequenced, and the lack of alpha or paired-chain data limited which features could be detected. Correlated functional status among segregating V segments might reflect linkage disequilibrium, but an unknown experimental factor could not be ruled out. The classifier was reported to diagnose cytomegalovirus status with high specificity and sensitivity in both the original cohort and the validation cohort. While some public TCRs were present in many individuals, most TCR sequences turned up only very rarely across donors. The presence/absence analyses assumed that sequencing depth was roughly uniform across donors, and that assumption may not be true. A later analysis found that most CMV-associated TCR beta chains appeared HLA-restricted, with HLA associations seemingly driven largely by CMV exposure. The authors suggested that the approach could potentially be extended to other disease states and immunological phenotypes. A few of the identified cytomegalovirus-associated TCR beta chains were confirmed in vitro to be specific for cytomegalovirus antigens. An earlier analysis of approximately 600 of the donors showed that most TCR beta V segments appeared in productive rearrangements either about 87% or about 30% of the time, which broadly matched IMGT annotations. Some IMGT-functional V segments, including TRBV6-2 and TRBV6-3, could not be distinguished by the 87-base-pair reads and were therefore excluded. A group of highly shared sequence variants was considered likely to be a technical artifact of the sequencing pipeline. Specific HLA alleles were associated with 15,000 to 20,000 TCR beta sequences at a false discovery rate of 0.05 in a later analysis. A later genetic analysis associated a missense DCLRE1C variant with V-gene and J-gene trimming of TCR beta chains, and an independent cohort replicated the association.

The cohort comprised 670 or so healthy bone marrow donors. At the time of sampling, all cohort members were nominally healthy, though unrecorded immune exposures were likely present. The donor was CMV seropositive and belonged to the group of 250 to 350 seropositive cohort members. Every donor gave a peripheral blood sample, and the peripheral blood mononuclear cells from that sample were used for TCR beta sequencing. The Qiagen DNeasy Blood Extraction Kit was used to extract genomic DNA from the blood cell samples. This clone was observed a handful of times. No antigen is known for it. The record has no base qualities; no much larger clone is one base away. The V and J ends are trimmed by 2 bases and 2 bases, leaving 10 bases between them. The germline V gene provides CDR1 SGHRS and CDR2 YFSETQ. There are 15 amino acids in the CDR3, from cysteine to phenylalanine inclusive. Left in the record is the CDR3 DNA by itself, 45 bases read in frame from the first base.

This clonotype was sampled from a young man in good health and CMV-seropositive. In this chain, TRBV5-1 is recombined with TRBJ2-2; the D gene is possibly TRBD1, with 5 bases matching. The sequencing sample was made of PBMCs. CDR3 sequence: CASSFGHGNTGELFF. The DNA sequence follows: TGCGCCAGCAGCTTCGGACACGGAAACACCGGGGAGCTGTTTTTT.